Presented here are 28 T cell receptor beta chains from one specimen sequenced in a study of tumor-infiltrating lymphocytes in glioblastoma multiforme. TCRB libraries came from RNA via three nested multiplex PCR rounds. One entry per CDR3 protein, called by TCRdb with MiXCR from the multiplex PCR reads. Of 15,000 to 20,000 distinct CDR3 sequences in the sample, 65% to 80% were seen once. What was sequenced was peripheral blood. These receptors all stem from a male donor with glioblastoma.

This chain connects TRBV12-3 or TRBV12-4 to TRBJ1-5; D ambiguous. V lost 3 bases, J lost 6 bases, and 12 bases lay in between. This CDR3 has 14 amino acids. In DNA form, the CDR3 reads TGTGCCAGCAGTTTCAGTTCTTTGGGTCAGCCCCAGCATTTT. Translation: CASSFSSLGQPQHF.

This rearrangement joins TRBV29-1 to TRBJ2-3; a weak D match, TRBD2 (5 bases). This CDR3 is 12 amino acids long. Germline loops: CDR1 SQVTM, CDR2 ANQGSEA. The CDR3, as DNA: TGCAACGCTCGAAGTGGAGGAGATACGCAGTATTTT. Translated: CNARSGGDTQYF.

Points on this clonotype: The junction does not match germline at one end; this may be a read error. This rearrangement joins TRBV6-1 to TRBJ2-1; D unresolved. The CDR3 is made up of 15 amino acids. CDR1 is MNHNS and CDR2 is SASEGT in the germline V gene. The CDR3: CASSEVVVAYNEQFF. DNA of the CDR3: TGTGCCAGTAGTGAAGTAGTCGTAGCATACAATGAGCAGTTCTTC.

The rearrangement uses TRBV6-1 and TRBJ2-2, with a possible D match to TRBD1 (6 bases). V was clipped by 2 bases and J by 7 bases, with 17 bases between them. This CDR3 contains 16 residues. CDR1 MNHNS and CDR2 SASEGT come from the germline V gene. CDR3 amino acids: CASSERVDSSGGELFF. As DNA, the CDR3 is TGTGCCAGCAGTGAAAGGGTGGACAGCTCGGGCGGGGAGCTGTTTTTT.

The rearrangement joins TRBV20-1 to TRBJ1-5; unclear D gene. The V gene's germline CDR1 is DFQATT and CDR2 SNEGSKA (reference sequence). This CDR3 spans 13 amino acids. V lost 3 bases, J lost 5 bases, and 11 bases lay in between. The CDR3 here is CSARKEPHQPQHF. As DNA, the CDR3 is TGCAGTGCTAGGAAAGAACCCCATCAGCCCCAGCATTTT.

Note on this clonotype: A read error is possible here, since a much larger clone lies one base away. This rearrangement joins TRBV6-1 to TRBJ2-4; D is possibly TRBD1 (6 bases). This CDR3 region has 16 residues. CDR1 is MNHNS and CDR2 is SASEGT in the germline V gene. The CDR3 spells CVSSSGIGGVTNIQYF. The DNA of the CDR3 is TGTGTCAGCAGCTCCGGGATAGGGGGTGTTACAAACATTCAGTACTTC.

Ten or more counts support this clonotype. The chain is built from TRBV5-5 and TRBJ2-3, with a tentative D call TRBD1 (5 bases). The CDR3 totals 14 residues. In germline, CDR1 is SGHKS, CDR2 YYEKEE (reference sequence). The germline V and J ends were trimmed by 2 bases and 2 bases, with 9 bases remaining between them. The CDR3 loop reads CASSFGHDTDTQYF. DNA for the CDR3: TGTGCCAGCAGCTTCGGACACGACACAGATACGCAGTATTTT. Filled out from reference TRBV5-5 and TRBJ2-3, the complete variable domain reads DAGVTQSPTHLIKTRGQQVTLRCSPISGHKSVSWYQQVLGQGPQFIFQYYEKEERGRGNFPDRFSARQFPNYSSELNVNALLLGDSALYLCASSFGHDTDTQYFGPGTRLTVL.

This clonotype was detected ten times or more. The chain is built from TRBV29-1 and TRBJ2-3, with D possibly TRBD2 on 6 matching bases. Germline CDR1 reads SQVTM; CDR2 reads ANQGSEA. The CDR3 is 14 residues long. DNA for the CDR3: TGCTCCGCGTCGAAGGCGGGGAACACAGATACGCAGTATTTT. This gives the protein CSASKAGNTDTQYF.

A note on this clonotype: A read error may account for a junction end that differs from germline. The V gene is TRBV11-2, the J gene TRBJ2-1; TRBD2 aligns across 7 bases. Germline CDR1 and CDR2: SGHAT and FQNNGV. There are 17 residues in the CDR3. The CDR3 sequence: CASRLVPASGTYNEQLF. Written as DNA, the CDR3 is TGTGCCAGCAGATTAGTACCCGCTAGCGGCACCTACAATGAGCAGCTCTTC.

This clonotype was picked up many times. The gene calls are TRBV5-1 and TRBJ2-1, with TRBD1 matching over 7 bases. With V trimmed by 3 bases and J by 3 bases, 3 bases remained unmatched. CDR1 SGHRS and CDR2 YFSETQ come from the germline V gene. This CDR3 comprises 14 residues. The CDR3: CASSSGQLYNEQFF. The CDR3 DNA reads TGCGCCAGCAGCTCGGGACAGCTCTACAATGAGCAGTTCTTC.

Points on this clonotype: This could be a read error, since a much larger clone is one nucleotide away. This sequence joins TRBV11-2 and TRBJ2-5; D is undetermined. The CDR3 is 11 amino acids. Between the trimmed V and J ends, which lost 3 bases and 5 bases, there was a span of 4 bases. From germline, CDR1 is SGHAT and CDR2 FQNNGV. CDR3 coding DNA: TGTGCCAGCAGCTTGGTGGAGACCCAGTACTTC. It translates to CASSLVETQYF. Variable domain in full (rest from reference TRBV11-2 and TRBJ2-5): EAGVAQSPRYKIIEKRQSVAFWCNPISGHATLYWYQQILGQGPKLLIQFQNNGVVDDSQLPKDRFSAERLKGVDSTLKIQPAKLEDSAVYLCASSLVETQYFGPGTRLLVL.

As concerns this clonotype: Mismatch with germline at one junction end may stem from a read error. The chain carries TRBV6-2 or TRBV6-3 and TRBJ2-1; 7 positions match TRBD2. CDR3 size: 14 residues. CDR1 and CDR2 from the germline V gene are MNHEY and SVGEGT. This CDR3 reads CASSYLAGAGEQFF. The CDR3 nucleotides are TGTGCCAGTAGTTACTTGGCGGGAGCAGGTGAGCAGTTCTTC.

The V gene is TRBV11-2, the J gene TRBJ1-1, with D perhaps TRBD1 (5 bases). The CDR3 totals 18 residues. Trimming took 0 bases from V and 0 from J, leaving 17 bases between them. From germline, CDR1 is SGHAT and CDR2 FQNNGV. The CDR3, as DNA: TGTGCCAGCAGCTTAGATCATTCGTGGGGCGTTGTGAACACTGAAGCTTTCTTT. Amino acids: CASSLDHSWGVVNTEAFF.

This clonotype was detected many times. J is TRBJ2-2 and V is TRBV6-2 or TRBV6-3; TRBD2 matches 13 bases. The CDR3 extends over 18 amino acids. Germline values: CDR1 MNHEY, CDR2 SVGEGT. With V trimmed by 4 bases and J by 6 bases, 11 bases remained unmatched. The CDR3 DNA reads TGTGCCAGCAGTTTCCCGAAAATGACTAGCGGGAGGCCCGGGGAGCTGTTTTTT. Its translation: CASSFPKMTSGRPGELFF.

Comments on this clonotype: Here the CDR3 omits its conserved ending phenylalanine or tryptophan, so a read error is the likely source. The rearrangement uses TRBV29-1 and TRBJ2-7, with D unresolved. The CDR3 runs 11 residues. V was trimmed by 7 bases and J by 2 bases, leaving 9 bases between them. The germline V gene encodes CDR1 SQVTM and CDR2 ANQGSEA. CDR3 in DNA: TGCAGCGGTGTCAAAACCTACGAGCAGTACTCC. Translation: CSGVKTYEQYS.

This rearrangement joins TRBV28 to TRBJ2-2; the D call may be TRBD1 or TRBD2 (5 bases each). The CDR3 is 14 residues long. V was shortened by 1 base and J by 6 bases, with 9 bases between the two germline ends. Germline CDR1 MDHEN, CDR2 SYDVKM. CDR3 sequence (DNA): TGTGCCAGCAGTTTATACGGGGACCCCGGGGAGCTGTTTTTT. Its protein is CASSLYGDPGELFF.

Worth noting for this clonotype: No conserved phenylalanine or tryptophan ends this CDR3, so it is likely a read error. This sequence joins TRBV11-3 and TRBJ2-1; D remains ambiguous. V was trimmed by 1 base and J by 7 bases, leaving 11 bases between them. Germline-derived CDR1 and CDR2 are SGHNT and YENEEA. The CDR3 contains 14 residues. The CDR3 DNA sequence: TGTGCCAGCAGCTTAGGCTGGGCCGAAAATGAGCAGTTCCTC. It yields the protein CASSLGWAENEQFL.

Points on this clonotype: An end of the junction differs from the germline gene, which may be a read error. The chain links TRBV20-1 to TRBJ2-3; 12 bases map to TRBD1. CDR1 DFQATT and CDR2 SNEGSKA come from the germline V gene (reference sequence). The CDR3 runs to 16 residues. Written as DNA, the CDR3 is TGCAGTGCTCACCCCCACGGGACAGGGGGCACAGATACGCAATATTTT. This sequence encodes CSAHPHGTGGTDTQYF.

In regard to this clonotype: A read error may explain this, as a much larger clone is one base away. The chain uses TRBV7-8 and TRBJ2-2; TRBD2 matches 10 bases. Germline values: CDR1 SGHVS, CDR2 FQNEAQ. V dropped 3 bases and J dropped 6; count of bases not matched to a gene: 7. The CDR3 totals 16 residues. CDR3 nucleotides: TGTGCCAGCAGCTTGTGGCTAGCGGGAGTGGCCGGGGAGCTGTTTTTT. Protein product: CASSLWLAGVAGELFF.

Worth noting for this clonotype: The conserved closing phenylalanine or tryptophan is absent in this CDR3, likely reflecting a read error. The V gene is TRBV11-3, the J gene TRBJ1-5; D gene ambiguous. V lost 4 bases and J lost 6, with 13 bases in between. Germline CDR1 is SGHNT and CDR2 is YENEEA. The CDR3 contains 14 residues. For the CDR3, the DNA is TGTGCCAGCAGCTCAGTTTATCGCCTTCAGCCCCAGCATCTT. Residues: CASSSVYRLQPQHL.

The rearrangement links TRBV11-2 to TRBJ2-1; perhaps TRBD2 as D (6 bases). CDR1 SGHAT and CDR2 FQNNGV come from the germline V gene. CDR3 length: 17 amino acids. V was trimmed by 5 bases and J by 3 bases, leaving 20 bases between them. CDR3 sequence: CASSRGVGGVNYNEQFF. In DNA form, the CDR3 reads TGTGCCAGCAGCAGAGGGGTCGGCGGGGTGAACTACAATGAGCAGTTCTTC. The full variable domain, with the rest looked up from reference TRBV11-2 and TRBJ2-1, is EAGVAQSPRYKIIEKRQSVAFWCNPISGHATLYWYQQILGQGPKLLIQFQNNGVVDDSQLPKDRFSAERLKGVDSTLKIQPAKLEDSAVYLCASSRGVGGVNYNEQFFGPGTRLTVL.

The V and J genes are TRBV29-1 and TRBJ2-7; D is unclear. Per the germline V gene, CDR1 is SQVTM and CDR2 is ANQGSEA. This CDR3 is 14 amino acids long. The ends were cut back, 2 bases at V and 2 bases at J, with 13 bases in the middle. CDR3 amino acids: CSVELGTGAYEQYF. CDR3 DNA: TGCAGCGTTGAACTAGGTACTGGTGCCTACGAGCAGTACTTC.

V is TRBV6-6 and J is TRBJ2-6, with TRBD2 matching 14 bases. The CDR3 length is 19 residues. Losses at the gene ends were 5 bases for V and 1 base for J; bases not matched to a gene: 7. Germline-derived CDR1 and CDR2 are MNHNY and SVGAGI (reference sequence). The CDR3 sequence: CASSIPGLAGVSGANVLTF. DNA for the CDR3: TGTGCCAGCAGTATTCCGGGACTAGCGGGAGTGTCTGGGGCCAACGTCCTGACTTTC.

This clonotype has a count of ten or more. The V call is TRBV29-1, the J call TRBJ2-2, with 9 bases identical to TRBD2. The CDR3 loop spans 12 amino acids. The germline V gene encodes CDR1 SQVTM and CDR2 ANQGSEA. After removal of 7 bases from V and 6 bases from J, the junction contained 3 bases not matched to a gene. In nucleotides, the CDR3 is TGCAGCGCCGAGCGGGGGGCCGGGGAGCTGTTTTTT. Residues: CSAERGAGELFF.

The chain links TRBV29-1 to TRBJ2-1; perhaps TRBD1 as D (5 bases). Germline-derived CDR1 and CDR2 are SQVTM and ANQGSEA. This CDR3 contains 14 residues. CDR3 sequence reads: CGTQGVSSYNEQFF. In nucleotides, the CDR3 is TGCGGCACTCAGGGCGTGAGCTCCTACAATGAGCAGTTCTTC.

The chain employs TRBV29-1 and TRBJ2-7; D possibly corresponds to TRBD1 (5 bases). Looked up from germline, CDR1 is SQVTM and CDR2 is ANQGSEA. V was shortened by 7 bases and J by 5 bases, with 9 bases between the two germline ends. CDR3 length equals 10 residues. CDR3 DNA: TGCAGCGCCAGGGTCGACGAGCAGTACTTC. It yields the protein CSARVDEQYF.

A remark on this clonotype: Without the conserved terminal phenylalanine or tryptophan, this CDR3 likely stems from a read error. This sequence joins TRBV20-1 and TRBJ1-1; D call uncertain. V lost 5 bases, J lost 5 bases, and 12 bases lay in between. The CDR3 is 12 residues long. Per the germline V gene, CDR1 is DFQATT and CDR2 is SNEGSKA (reference sequence). In DNA, the CDR3 is TGCAGTGCTCTCTCGGGCGGGACTGAAGCTTTCTCT. It specifies CSALSGGTEAFS.

Concerning this clonotype itself: The conserved phenylalanine or tryptophan normally closing the CDR3 is absent here, so this likely arose from a read error. The DNA is left out, because the CDR3 cannot be placed on it with certainty; the CDR3 is given as TCRdb lists it. This chain uses TRBV5-1 with TRBJ2-7; the table's D call, TRBD2, has no DNA check behind it. Germline assignment: CDR1 SGHRS and CDR2 YFSETQ. The CDR3 sequence runs 15 residues, both termini included. The CDR3 spells CASSSTSGSLSEQYL.